The text below deals with one TCR beta chain. Its antigen remains unknown. Samples underwent the assay at deep level. Assay: immunoSEQ multiplex PCR; the TCRdb copy retains only in-frame clones and omits some. The table shows 600,000 to 750,000 clones, with about 90% occurring only once. Germline values: CDR1 MNHEY, CDR2 SMNVEV (reference sequence). V dropped 7 bases and J dropped 2; count of bases not matched to a gene: 17. The CDR3 sequence is 18 residues long. The sample originates from a study of shared clonotypes between healthy human individuals. Researchers reported that CD8 memory united CD45RO+ cells with CCR7-negative CD45RA+ TemRA cells. General observations from the study: Compared with memory subsets, naive subsets generally had larger estimated richness. Sequencing depth was a factor that was expected to affect clonotype sharing among donors.

This clonotype was sampled from a man younger than 35 in good health. Some clones in this sample may be carry-over from other donors' samples. Sample: memory CD8+ T cells from PBMCs. The subset: CD45RO+ cells pooled with CCR7-negative TemRA cells. The V and J genes are TRBV27 and TRBJ2-1, with 7 positions matching TRBD2. The CDR3 bases are TGTGCCAGCATGGGGACGGGGCTAGGTGGGAGGGCCTACAATGAGCAGTTCTTC. Translating it yields CASMGTGLGGRAYNEQFF.